The clone carrying this TCR beta chain showed up many times. The CDR3 has 12 residues. The V gene lost 0 bases and the J gene lost 6 bases, with 6 bases spanning the gap. From germline, CDR1 is SGHKS and CDR2 YYEKEE (reference sequence). Unique molecular identifiers tagged the TCRbeta library. TCRdb reprocessed the PCR reads via MiXCR and lists one record per CDR3 protein. The table includes around 680,000 distinct CDR3 sequences, approximately 16% detected once. This sample is drawn from a study of T-cell reconstitution after alpha-beta-depleted transplantation in children. V and J are TRBV5-5 and TRBJ1-1, with D unresolved. The specimen was PBMCs from the stem cell graft donor, collected from the stem cell graft. The clonotype was recovered from a human donor who donated a stem cell graft to a child with acute myeloid leukemia. CDR3 nucleotides: TGTGCCAGCAGCTTGGAGGTCTCTGAAGCTTTCTTT. Translated: CASSLEVSEAFF.